Shown below are 27 T cell receptor beta chains from a single sample sequenced in a study of blood T cell repertoires in COVID-19. Sequenced by immunoSEQ multiplex PCR; TCRdb stores in-frame clones only, minus some. The sample has tens of thousands of clones; approximately 85% are singletons. The source material was peripheral blood. The origin of the receptors is a human donor in a cohort sampled during active COVID-19.

This sequence joins TRBV27 and TRBJ2-6; 9 bases line up with TRBD1. Per the germline V gene, CDR1 is MNHEY and CDR2 is SMNVEV (reference sequence). J was trimmed by 3 bases and V by 8 bases; bases with no gene match: 8. This CDR3 comprises 16 residues. In DNA, the CDR3 is TGTGCCAGCCGGACAGGGGACGTCAATGGGGCCAACGTCCTGACTTTC. Translated: CASRTGDVNGANVLTF. Full variable domain (rest looked up from reference TRBV27 and TRBJ2-6): EAQVTQNPRYLITVTGKKLTVTCSQNMNHEYMSWYRQDPGLGLRQIYYSMNVEVTDKGDVPEGYKVSRKEKRNFPLILESPSPNQTSLYFCASRTGDVNGANVLTFGAGSRLTVL.

The rearrangement uses TRBV19 and TRBJ1-1, with 7 bases lining up with TRBD1. This CDR3 is built from 16 residues. Germline V CDR1 and CDR2: LNHDA, SQIVND (reference sequence). V trimming: 4 bases; J trimming: 0 bases; junction bases outside the gene matches: 8. The CDR3: CASSTTGLRVNTEAFF. The CDR3 bases are TGTGCCAGTAGTACGACAGGGTTGCGGGTGAACACTGAAGCTTTCTTT.

The chain combines TRBV2 with TRBJ2-3; the match to TRBD2 covers 12 bases. This CDR3 region has 15 residues. After removal of 7 bases from V and 7 bases from J, the junction contained 9 bases not matched to a gene. Germline values: CDR1 SNHLY, CDR2 FYNNEI. Here the CDR3 DNA reads TGTGCCAGCACCCTGACTAGCGGGGGCAAGAATACGCAGTATTTT. This translates into CASTLTSGGKNTQYF.

This clone is a singleton in its sample. The rearrangement uses TRBV7-9 and TRBJ1-2; D gene unclear. V dropped 5 bases and J dropped 7 bases, with 14 bases sitting between them. The CDR3 spans 13 residues. CDR1 is SEHNR, CDR2 FQNEAQ, per germline (reference sequence). The CDR3 loop is CASSLGENLGYTF. The CDR3 nucleotides are TGTGCCAGCAGCCTAGGTGAGAATCTTGGCTACACCTTC.

The chain couples TRBV10-3 to TRBJ2-3, with D unresolved. Germline V lookup: CDR1 ENHRY, CDR2 SYGVKD. V was cut by 4 bases and J by 0 bases, with 8 bases left in between. This CDR3 comprises 14 residues. The CDR3 region is CAISAATSTDTQYF. The CDR3 bases are TGTGCCATCAGTGCCGCAACTAGCACAGATACGCAGTATTTT.

The chain couples TRBV3-1 (or the pseudogene TRBV3-2) to TRBJ2-6; 9 bases fit TRBD2. The V gene end was trimmed by 2 bases and the J gene end by 0 bases; junction bases not matched to a gene: 11. The CDR3 sequence is 20 residues long. Germline CDR1 reads LGHDT; CDR2 reads YNNKEL (reference sequence). CDR3 in DNA: TGTGCCAGCAGCCAATCCCCGGGGGGGCGGGGGGGCTCTGGGGCCAACGTCCTGACTTTC. This translates into CASSQSPGGRGGSGANVLTF.

The chain employs TRBV7-8 and TRBJ2-1; TRBD2 agrees at 10 bases. Germline V CDR1 and CDR2: SGHVS, FQNEAQ. The V segment lost 1 base and the J segment 0 bases; nucleotides outside the gene matches: 6. The CDR3 has 18 amino acids. CDR3 nucleotides: TGTGCCAGCAGCTTAGTTCCCCTAGCGGGGGCCTCCTACAATGAGCAGTTCTTC. It yields the protein CASSLVPLAGASYNEQFF.

This clone was recorded once. The same CDR3 arises from other DNA sequences in this sample as well. The V gene is TRBV24-1, the J gene TRBJ1-6, with TRBD1 identical over 7 bases. The germline V gene has CDR1 KGHDR and CDR2 SFDVKD. V gave up 4 bases and J gave up 6 bases; unmatched junction bases: 2. CDR3 length: 14 amino acids. Here the CDR3 reads CATSEGTVNSPLHF. CDR3 bases: TGTGCCACCAGTGAGGGGACAGTTAATTCACCCCTCCACTTT.

V and J are TRBV5-1 and TRBJ2-1; TRBD2 agrees at 8 bases. The CDR3 has 14 amino acids. CDR1 is SGHRS and CDR2 is YFSETQ in the germline V gene. J was trimmed by 7 bases and V by 6 bases; bases with no gene match: 9. CDR3 sequence: CASTAGGAGNEQFF. CDR3 DNA sequence: TGCGCCAGCACCGCCGGGGGGGCGGGGAATGAGCAGTTCTTC.

The rearrangement joins TRBV2 to TRBJ2-3; 8 nucleotides agree with TRBD2. There are 14 residues in the CDR3. Trimming cost V 11 bases and J 2 bases; bases outside gene matches: 9. Per the germline V gene, CDR1 is SNHLY and CDR2 is FYNNEI. The CDR3 spells CAGIGGGFTDTQYF. In DNA form, the CDR3 reads TGTGCCGGGATAGGCGGGGGGTTCACAGATACGCAGTATTTT.

The V gene is TRBV9, the J gene TRBJ1-2, with TRBD1 matching over 10 bases. V lost 2 bases to trimming and J lost 7 bases; unmatched junction nucleotides: 8. CDR1 and CDR2 (germline): SGDLS, YYNGEE. CDR3 length: 15 amino acids. This chain's CDR3 is CASSVRDRGLGGYTF. The CDR3 nucleotides are TGTGCCAGCAGCGTGCGGGACAGGGGTTTAGGTGGCTACACCTTC.

V usage is TRBV29-1 and J usage is TRBJ1-2; D remains unclear. CDR3 length: 13 residues. Trimming stripped 6 bases from V and 8 bases from J, with 19 bases between. Germline CDR1 SQVTM, CDR2 ANQGSEA. The CDR3 region is CSVLPGERRGYTF. The CDR3 bases are TGCAGCGTACTCCCTGGGGAGCGTAGGGGCTACACCTTC.

The chain recombines TRBV18 with TRBJ2-7, with D perhaps matching TRBD1 (6 bases). Germline V gene lookup returns CDR1 KGHSH and CDR2 LQKENI. The CDR3 spans 13 residues. V was clipped by 4 bases and J by 3 bases, with 10 bases between them. Written as DNA, the CDR3 is TGTGCCAGCTCACTCCGGGACAACTACGAGCAGTACTTC. This codes for CASSLRDNYEQYF.

The chain employs TRBV7-2 and TRBJ1-5; D is unclear. Deletions cut 0 bases from V and 6 bases from J, with 15 bases between. There are 16 residues in the CDR3. Germline CDR1 is SGHTA and CDR2 is FQGNSA. The CDR3 DNA sequence: TGTGCCAGCAGCTTAGCGTTCGGGGTAGAGGGTCAGCCCCAGCATTTT. Amino acid sequence: CASSLAFGVEGQPQHF.

V is TRBV7-9 and J is TRBJ1-5; unclear D gene. V was cut by 2 bases and J by 5 bases, with 4 bases left in between. The CDR3 covers 12 residues. CDR1 and CDR2 from the germline V gene are SEHNR and FQNEAQ (reference sequence). The CDR3 here is CASSLTDQPQHF. CDR3 nucleotides: TGTGCCAGCAGCTTAACTGATCAGCCCCAGCATTTT. Based on the CDR3 plus reference TRBV7-9 and TRBJ1-5, the full variable domain is DTGVSQNPRHKITKRGQNVTFRCDPISEHNRLYWYRQTLGQGPEFLTYFQNEAQLEKSRLLSDRFSAERPKGSFSTLEIQRTEQGDSAMYLCASSLTDQPQHFGDGTRLSIL.

The chain uses TRBV19 and TRBJ2-7, with D tentatively TRBD2 (5 bases). V lost 5 bases and J 0 bases, leaving 11 bases between the germline ends. Germline V gene lookup returns CDR1 LNHDA and CDR2 SQIVND (reference sequence). The CDR3 runs 14 residues. The CDR3 reads CASSQRDLSYEQYF. The CDR3 DNA reads TGTGCCAGTAGTCAACGGGATCTCTCCTACGAGCAGTACTTC.

V gene TRBV7-8 combines with J gene TRBJ1-2; possibly TRBD1 for D (5 bases). Germline V lookup: CDR1 SGHVS, CDR2 FQNEAQ. Trimming cost V 1 base and J 7 bases, with 10 bases left between them. The CDR3 runs 13 residues. CDR3 in amino acids: CASSLGRVGGYTF. In nucleotides, the CDR3 is TGTGCCAGCAGCTTAGGCAGGGTGGGTGGCTACACCTTC.

CDR3 sequence (DNA): TGTGCCAGCAGCCCCATAGGCGGGGGGGGAAACACCATATATTTT. This encodes CASSPIGGGGNTIYF. J is TRBJ1-3 and V is TRBV7-2; TRBD1 might be the D (5 bases). The CDR3 runs to 15 residues. The germline gives CDR1 SGHTA, CDR2 FQGNSA. V shed 5 bases and J shed 4 bases, with 15 bases lying between them.

The chain is built from TRBV7-2 and TRBJ1-3; 9 nucleotides align to TRBD1. The V gene end was trimmed by 5 bases and the J gene end by 2 bases; junction bases not matched to a gene: 13. Germline CDR1 reads SGHTA; CDR2 reads FQGNSA. The CDR3 has 18 residues. CDR3 residues: CASSRGQGGSGAGNTIYF. In DNA form, the CDR3 reads TGTGCCAGCAGCCGGGGACAGGGTGGGTCTGGTGCTGGAAACACCATATATTTT.

The genes are TRBV7-9 and TRBJ1-4, with D perhaps TRBD1 (6 bases). The CDR3 sequence is 15 residues long. The ends were cut back, 4 bases at V and 4 bases at J, with 13 bases in the middle. Germline V gives CDR1 SEHNR, CDR2 FQNEAQ (reference sequence). The CDR3 spells CASSSLTGYNEKLFF. CDR3 nucleotides: TGTGCCAGCAGCTCCCTTACAGGGTATAATGAAAAACTGTTTTTT.

The V call is TRBV6-5, the J call TRBJ1-1; a weak D match, TRBD1 (6 bases). Germline V gene lookup returns CDR1 MNHEY and CDR2 SVGAGI. With 6 bases removed from V and 3 bases from J, the gap between germline ends came to 17 bases. The CDR3 is made up of 15 amino acids. This CDR3 reads CASRGGGAADTEAFF. DNA for the CDR3: TGTGCCAGCAGAGGGGGGGGCGCCGCGGACACTGAAGCTTTCTTT.

This clone was counted once. The V gene is TRBV13, the J gene TRBJ1-4; 9 bases fit TRBD1. Germline values: CDR1 PRHDT, CDR2 FYEKMQ (reference sequence). This CDR3 has 14 residues. Trimming at V came to 5 bases and at J to 4 bases, leaving 2 bases not matched to a gene. CDR3 amino acids: CASSMDRGNEKLFF. CDR3 coding DNA: TGTGCCAGCAGCATGGACAGGGGTAATGAAAAACTGTTTTTT.

This clone was recorded only once. J is TRBJ2-3 and V is TRBV15; 15 bases map to TRBD2. V was clipped by 3 bases and J by 1 base; unmatched bases: 2. In germline, CDR1 is LNHNV, CDR2 YYDKDF (reference sequence). CDR3 length equals 17 residues. The CDR3 nucleotides are TGTGCCACCAGCAGCGGGACTAGCGGGGGGCGCACAGATACGCAGTATTTT. Protein product: CATSSGTSGGRTDTQYF. The whole variable domain, remainder taken from reference TRBV15 and TRBJ2-3, is DAMVIQNPRYQVTQFGKPVTLSCSQTLNHNVMYWYQQKSSQAPKLLFHYYDKDFNNEADTPDNFQSRRPNTSFCFLDIRSPGLGDTAMYLCATSSGTSGGRTDTQYFGPGTRLTVL.

The chain joins TRBV29-1 to TRBJ2-1, with D possibly matching TRBD2 (6 bases). Per germline, CDR1 SQVTM and CDR2 ANQGSEA. The length of the CDR3 is 15 residues. The V end was cut by 4 bases, the J end by 0 bases, with 13 bases between. CDR3 coding DNA: TGCAGCGTTGGTAGATTAGCGGACTCCTACAATGAGCAGTTCTTC. The encoded protein is CSVGRLADSYNEQFF.

The chain combines TRBV7-8 with TRBJ1-1; 7 bases align to TRBD1. CDR1 is SGHVS, CDR2 FQNEAQ, per germline. Unmatched junction bases numbered 7, after V lost 3 bases and J lost 3 bases. The CDR3 covers 15 residues. The CDR3 sequence: CASSFSTGPYTEAFF. CDR3 bases: TGTGCCAGCAGCTTTTCGACAGGGCCCTACACTGAAGCTTTCTTT.

The count of this clone is one. The chain joins TRBV9 to TRBJ1-1; D unclear. Germline loops: CDR1 SGDLS, CDR2 YYNGEE. The length of the CDR3 is 14 residues. The V and J ends lost 0 bases and 5 bases respectively, with 11 bases between them. In DNA form, the CDR3 reads TGTGCCAGCAGCGTAGAGCGGGTCGGAACTGAAGCTTTCTTT. Translation: CASSVERVGTEAFF.

This clone was counted a few times. The chain links TRBV4-3 to TRBJ2-2, with D maybe TRBD1 (6 bases). Per the germline V gene, CDR1 is LGHNA and CDR2 is YSLEER. V was pared by 2 bases and J by 1 base, with 8 bases between. This CDR3 is built from 15 residues. The CDR3 DNA is TGCGCCAGCAGCCAAAGGACAGTGAACACCGGGGAGCTGTTTTTT. Residues: CASSQRTVNTGELFF.